This is a list of T cell receptor beta chains from one sample in a study of blood T cell repertoires in COVID-19. This table comes from immunoSEQ multiplex PCR, and its TCRdb copy is limited to in-frame clones, with some not included. The repertoire holds some 180,000 clones, with more than 70% as singletons. Input material: PBMCs or T cells enriched from blood (not recorded which). The receptors shown here come from a man aged 40-49 years who had recovered from COVID-19. Both conserved end residues are part of each CDR3. The D gene is left open where the match is weak. Where a row states a size, it is once, few, many or the class of an expanded clone; other rows omit it.

j_gene: TRBJ2-5; len: 14; v_gene: TRBV5-4; d_gene: -; abundance: -; CDR3aa: CASSLGGEEETQYF; CDR3nt: TGTGCCAGCAGCTTGGGGGGGGAAGAAGAGACCCAGTACTTC
j_gene: TRBJ2-2; len: 14; v_gene: TRBV5-1; d_gene: TRBD1; abundance: -; CDR3aa: CASSQTQGNGELFF; CDR3nt: TGCGCCAGCAGCCAAACACAGGGGAATGGGGAGCTGTTTTTT
j_gene: TRBJ1-1; len: 15; v_gene: TRBV10-3; d_gene: TRBD1; abundance: -; CDR3aa: CAISERTGRGYEAFF; CDR3nt: TGTGCCATCAGTGAGAGGACAGGGCGAGGTTATGAAGCTTTCTTT
j_gene: TRBJ1-1; len: 17; v_gene: TRBV4-1; d_gene: -; abundance: few; CDR3aa: CASSQDPQRAANTEAFF; CDR3nt: TGCGCCAGCAGCCAAGATCCCCAGAGGGCAGCGAACACTGAAGCTTTCTTT
j_gene: TRBJ2-7; len: 15; v_gene: TRBV3-1/TRBV3-2; d_gene: TRBD2; abundance: -; CDR3aa: CASSMTGLVVDEQYF; CDR3nt: TGTGCCAGCAGCATGACGGGACTAGTAGTTGACGAGCAGTACTTC
j_gene: TRBJ1-3; len: 14; v_gene: TRBV2; d_gene: TRBD1; abundance: few; CDR3aa: CASSLTGDGNTIYF; CDR3nt: TGTGCCAGCAGTTTGACAGGGGACGGAAACACCATATATTTT
j_gene: TRBJ1-2; len: 15; v_gene: TRBV6-5; d_gene: TRBD1; abundance: once; CDR3aa: CASRPTGGEVYGYTF; CDR3nt: TGTGCCAGCAGGCCGACAGGGGGTGAGGTCTATGGCTACACCTTC
j_gene: TRBJ2-7; len: 14; v_gene: TRBV7-8; d_gene: -; abundance: many; CDR3aa: CASSPGIGSYEQYF; CDR3nt: TGTGCCAGCAGCCCAGGGATAGGCTCCTACGAGCAGTACTTC
j_gene: TRBJ1-6; len: 17; v_gene: TRBV30; d_gene: -; abundance: -; CDR3aa: CAWSVPLWSSYNSPLHF; CDR3nt: TGTGCCTGGAGTGTCCCGCTGTGGAGCTCCTATAATTCACCCCTCCACTTT
j_gene: TRBJ2-1; len: 15; v_gene: TRBV30; d_gene: -; abundance: -; CDR3aa: CAWSDLGVRLNEQFF; CDR3nt: TGTGCCTGGAGTGACCTCGGGGTTAGGCTTAATGAGCAGTTCTTC
j_gene: TRBJ2-7; len: 14; v_gene: TRBV5-6; d_gene: -; abundance: -; CDR3aa: CASSPAGGNREQYF; CDR3nt: TGTGCCAGCAGCCCCGCTGGGGGGAACCGAGAGCAGTACTTC
j_gene: TRBJ1-1; len: 15; v_gene: TRBV19; d_gene: -; abundance: few; CDR3aa: CASNLGGSADTEAFF; CDR3nt: TGTGCCAGTAACCTGGGGGGGTCCGCTGACACTGAAGCTTTCTTT
j_gene: TRBJ2-3; len: 13; v_gene: TRBV3-1/TRBV3-2; d_gene: -; abundance: -; CDR3aa: CASSPPLTDTQYF; CDR3nt: TGTGCCAGCAGCCCCCCCCTCACAGATACGCAGTATTTT
j_gene: TRBJ2-1; len: 11; v_gene: TRBV28; d_gene: TRBD1; abundance: -; CDR3aa: CASKGGPEQFF; CDR3nt: TGTGCCAGCAAAGGGGGCCCCGAGCAGTTCTTC
j_gene: TRBJ2-1; len: 14; v_gene: TRBV29-1; d_gene: TRBD2; abundance: -; CDR3aa: CSVEIAGPYNEQFF; CDR3nt: TGCAGCGTTGAGATAGCGGGCCCCTACAATGAGCAGTTCTTC
j_gene: TRBJ1-3; len: 16; v_gene: TRBV12-5; d_gene: -; abundance: -; CDR3aa: CASGLLVRGFSRTIYF; CDR3nt: TGTGCTAGTGGTTTGTTGGTTAGGGGCTTCTCGCGCACCATATATTTT
j_gene: TRBJ1-4; len: 13; v_gene: TRBV14; d_gene: -; abundance: -; CDR3aa: CASSQGRGEKLFF; CDR3nt: TGTGCCAGCAGCCAAGGGCGGGGCGAAAAACTGTTTTTT
j_gene: TRBJ1-1; len: 13; v_gene: TRBV24-1; d_gene: -; abundance: -; CDR3aa: CATSAAQGPEAFF; CDR3nt: TGTGCCACCAGCGCGGCACAGGGTCCTGAAGCTTTCTTT
j_gene: TRBJ1-1; len: 13; v_gene: TRBV6-5; d_gene: -; abundance: -; CDR3aa: CASNYRRDTEAFF; CDR3nt: TGTGCCAGCAATTACAGGAGAGACACTGAAGCTTTCTTT
j_gene: TRBJ2-5; len: 14; v_gene: TRBV7-9; d_gene: -; abundance: once; CDR3aa: CASSLLGSGETQYF; CDR3nt: TGTGCCAGCAGCTTACTAGGAAGCGGAGAGACCCAGTACTTC
j_gene: TRBJ2-7; len: 17; v_gene: TRBV5-1; d_gene: TRBD1; abundance: -; CDR3aa: CASSLYNRGTGGAEQYF; CDR3nt: TGCGCCAGCAGCTTATATAACAGGGGAACCGGCGGAGCCGAGCAGTACTTC
j_gene: TRBJ2-7; len: 15; v_gene: TRBV19; d_gene: TRBD2; abundance: -; CDR3aa: CASSIASGRVYEQYF; CDR3nt: TGTGCCAGTAGTATAGCTTCAGGGAGGGTGTACGAGCAGTACTTC
j_gene: TRBJ2-3; len: 14; v_gene: TRBV4-1; d_gene: -; abundance: -; CDR3aa: CASSLEALSDTQYF; CDR3nt: TGCGCCAGCAGCCTAGAGGCCCTCTCAGATACGCAGTATTTT
j_gene: TRBJ2-2; len: 16; v_gene: TRBV5-1; d_gene: TRBD1; abundance: -; CDR3aa: CASSSAGTGYTGELFF; CDR3nt: TGCGCCAGCAGCTCGGCCGGGACAGGGTACACCGGGGAGCTGTTTTTT
j_gene: TRBJ2-5; len: 16; v_gene: TRBV9; d_gene: -; abundance: -; CDR3aa: CASSVGTVYPRETQYF; CDR3nt: TGTGCCAGCAGCGTAGGTACCGTATACCCGAGGGAGACCCAGTACTTC
j_gene: TRBJ1-1; len: 17; v_gene: TRBV19; d_gene: -; abundance: -; CDR3aa: CASRLGVGRDGRHEAFF; CDR3nt: TGTGCCAGTAGACTAGGGGTGGGGAGGGATGGTCGACATGAAGCTTTCTTT
j_gene: TRBJ2-7; len: 16; v_gene: TRBV4-1; d_gene: -; abundance: -; CDR3aa: CASSQDTGRKAYEQYF; CDR3nt: TGCGCCAGCAGCCAAGATACAGGCCGAAAAGCCTACGAGCAGTACTTC
j_gene: TRBJ2-2; len: 13; v_gene: TRBV24-1; d_gene: TRBD1; abundance: -; CDR3aa: CATSDRGPGELFF; CDR3nt: TGTGCCACCAGTGACAGGGGGCCCGGGGAGCTGTTTTTT
j_gene: TRBJ1-1; len: 12; v_gene: TRBV27; d_gene: -; abundance: -; CDR3aa: CASSTGNTEAFF; CDR3nt: TGTGCCAGCAGTACAGGGAACACTGAAGCTTTCTTT
j_gene: TRBJ1-1; len: 15; v_gene: TRBV7-9; d_gene: TRBD1; abundance: -; CDR3aa: CASSDSGGLNTEAFF; CDR3nt: TGTGCCAGCAGCGATTCAGGGGGTCTAAACACTGAAGCTTTCTTT
j_gene: TRBJ1-1; len: 14; v_gene: TRBV7-6; d_gene: -; abundance: -; CDR3aa: CASSLLEGGTEAFF; CDR3nt: TGTGCCAGCAGCTTATTGGAAGGGGGCACTGAAGCTTTCTTT
j_gene: TRBJ1-6; len: 15; v_gene: TRBV10-2; d_gene: -; abundance: -; CDR3aa: CASKNAGSLNSPLHF; CDR3nt: TGCGCCAGCAAAAATGCCGGGTCCCTGAATTCACCCCTCCACTTT
j_gene: TRBJ2-1; len: 15; v_gene: TRBV7-9; d_gene: -; abundance: -; CDR3aa: CASSLAQGSYNEQFF; CDR3nt: TGTGCCAGCAGCTTAGCGCAGGGATCCTACAATGAGCAGTTCTTC
j_gene: TRBJ1-2; len: 13; v_gene: TRBV12-3/TRBV12-4; d_gene: -; abundance: -; CDR3aa: CASAAGGAYGYTF; CDR3nt: TGTGCCAGCGCCGCAGGAGGGGCCTATGGCTACACCTTC
j_gene: TRBJ1-2; len: 15; v_gene: TRBV27; d_gene: -; abundance: -; CDR3aa: CASSPEVGGAYGYTF; CDR3nt: TGTGCCAGCAGTCCCGAGGTGGGAGGGGCGTATGGCTACACCTTC
j_gene: TRBJ1-1; len: 12; v_gene: TRBV6-5; d_gene: -; abundance: -; CDR3aa: CATYLRGSEAFF; CDR3nt: TGTGCCACGTACTTGCGGGGTTCTGAAGCTTTCTTT
j_gene: TRBJ2-5; len: 14; v_gene: TRBV11-1; d_gene: TRBD1; abundance: -; CDR3aa: CASSFKGGGETQYF; CDR3nt: TGTGCCAGCAGCTTTAAAGGGGGCGGGGAGACCCAGTACTTC
j_gene: TRBJ2-7; len: 13; v_gene: TRBV27; d_gene: -; abundance: once; CDR3aa: CASSSLTTNEQYF; CDR3nt: TGTGCCAGCAGTTCTCTTACTACAAACGAGCAGTACTTC
j_gene: TRBJ2-7; len: 12; v_gene: TRBV7-9; d_gene: -; abundance: few; CDR3aa: CASRDRYTEQYF; CDR3nt: TGTGCCAGCCGAGACAGGTACACCGAGCAGTACTTC
j_gene: TRBJ2-1; len: 16; v_gene: TRBV5-1; d_gene: TRBD2; abundance: -; CDR3aa: CASSFRGLAGHNEQFF; CDR3nt: TGCGCCAGCAGCTTTCGAGGACTAGCGGGACACAATGAGCAGTTCTTC